Sequencing of this T cell receptor (beta chain) was carried out in a study of blood T cell repertoires in COVID-19. Study context: From T cells, B-cell-depleted T cells, or PBMCs came the material, which was cDNA or gDNA.

The germline gives CDR1 LNHDA, CDR2 SQIVND (reference sequence). Trimming pared 4 bases from V and 0 bases from J, leaving 12 bases between. The CDR3 runs to 16 residues. This clone was seen a few times. Here immunoSEQ multiplex PCR was the method, and the copy in TCRdb shows in-frame clones only, minus some. The data show more than 85,000 clones, approximately 80% seen once. V gene TRBV19 combines with J gene TRBJ2-2; TRBD1 is a possible D gene (6 bases). The receptor comes from a woman older than 75 with active or convalescent COVID-19. Sequenced sample: peripheral blood. This chain's CDR3 is CASSTYGTTNTGELFF. The CDR3 nucleotides are TGTGCCAGTAGTACATACGGGACAACGAACACCGGGGAGCTGTTTTTT.